The rows below give T cell receptor beta chains drawn from one sample of a study of OX40 agonist ivuxolimab in advanced cancers. Only in-frame clones appear in the TCRdb table, and some are missing; sequencing was by immunoSEQ multiplex PCR. Of around 26,000 clones in the sample, 79% were seen once. Here the sequenced sample was CD4+ or CD8+ T cells sorted from blood, taken in a trial of the OX40 agonist ivuxolimab. The receptor set was obtained from an adult with an advanced solid tumor such as melanoma, head and neck, liver or kidney cancer. CDR3s include the opening cysteine and the closing phenylalanine or tryptophan. The D gene is left open where the match is weak. Size is stated for part of the rows, as once, few or many counts, or as a class when the clone is expanded.

clone size,J gene,V gene,D gene,CDR3 DNA,CDR3 protein
-,TRBJ1-1,TRBV21-1,-,TGTGCCAGCTCCAGGATGGGCAGGGAAGCTTTCTTT,CASSRMGREAFF
-,TRBJ2-7,TRBV14,-,TGTGCCAGCAGTCAGGCAGGGTCGGGGGAGCAGTACTTC,CASSQAGSGEQYF
-,TRBJ2-7,TRBV27,-,TGTGCCACCATTGGGGACTCCTACGAGCAGTACTTC,CATIGDSYEQYF
-,TRBJ1-5,TRBV27,-,TGTGCCAGCAGTTTTAAGAGGGGACTCGGGTTTTATCGGAGCCAGCCCCAGCATTTT,CASSFKRGLGFYRSQPQHF
few,TRBJ2-6,TRBV30,-,TGTGCCTGGAGTCGGGCAGGCCTTGTCCTGACTTTC,CAWSRAGLVLTF
-,TRBJ2-2,TRBV5-1,TRBD1,TGCGCCAGCAGCTGGGACAGGGTGAACACCGGGGAGCTGTTTTTT,CASSWDRVNTGELFF
-,TRBJ1-5,TRBV5-6,TRBD1,TGTGCCAGCAGCTTGGCTGGGACAGGGTCACAGCCCCAGCATTTT,CASSLAGTGSQPQHF
medium-sized,TRBJ1-5,TRBV27,-,TGTGCCAGCAGTTTCCAGGGAGGGAATCAGCCCCAGCATTTT,CASSFQGGNQPQHF
-,TRBJ2-1,TRBV5-1,-,TGCGCCAGCAGCTTATCGGGGGCCTACAATGAGCAGTTCTTC,CASSLSGAYNEQFF
-,TRBJ2-7,TRBV7-9,-,TGTGCCAGCAGCTCCCGACAGATGAGCTCCTACGAGCAGTACTTC,CASSSRQMSSYEQYF
-,TRBJ1-3,TRBV7-9,-,TGTGCCAGCAGCCGAGGGGGAGGAAACACCATATATTTT,CASSRGGGNTIYF
few,TRBJ1-6,TRBV10-3,TRBD1,TGTGCCATCAGTGAGTCGGGGACAGGTTATTCACCCCTCCACTTT,CAISESGTGYSPLHF
once,TRBJ1-6,TRBV6-6,-,TGTGCCAGCAGTTACTCGAGTTCACCCCTCCACTTT,CASSYSSSPLHF
-,TRBJ2-2,TRBV7-6,TRBD1,TGTGCCAGCAGCTGGACAGGGAGGACCGGGGAGCTGTTTTTT,CASSWTGRTGELFF
-,TRBJ1-2,TRBV7-2,-,TGTGCCAGCAGCGCAAACAGGGAGAATAACTATGGCTACACCTTC,CASSANRENNYGYTF
-,TRBJ1-1,TRBV5-4,-,TGTGCCAGCAGCTTGAAAAGAAACACTGAAGCTTTCTTT,CASSLKRNTEAFF
-,TRBJ2-1,TRBV11-2,-,TGTGCCAGCAGCTTGGGACTTCGGGAGCAGTTCTTC,CASSLGLREQFF
-,TRBJ1-2,TRBV7-9,TRBD1,TGTGCCAGCAGCTCAGGGGGCTATGGCTACACCTTC,CASSSGGYGYTF
-,TRBJ2-4,TRBV6-1,-,TGTGCCAGCAGTGGGTCGACAGGCAGCACTGCCAAAAACATTCAGTACTTC,CASSGSTGSTAKNIQYF